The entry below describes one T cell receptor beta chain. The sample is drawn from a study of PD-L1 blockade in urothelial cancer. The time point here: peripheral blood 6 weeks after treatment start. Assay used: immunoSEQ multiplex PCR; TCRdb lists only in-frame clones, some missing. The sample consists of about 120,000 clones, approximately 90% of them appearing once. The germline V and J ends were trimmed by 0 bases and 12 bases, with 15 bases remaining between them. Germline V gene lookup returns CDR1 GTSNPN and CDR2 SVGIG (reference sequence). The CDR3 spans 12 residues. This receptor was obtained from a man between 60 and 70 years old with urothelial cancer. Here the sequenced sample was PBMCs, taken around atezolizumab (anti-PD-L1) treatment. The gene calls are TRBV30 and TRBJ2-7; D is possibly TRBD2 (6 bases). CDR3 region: CAWSVTEGKMYF. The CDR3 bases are TGTGCCTGGAGTGTAACGGAGGGGAAAATGTACTTC.